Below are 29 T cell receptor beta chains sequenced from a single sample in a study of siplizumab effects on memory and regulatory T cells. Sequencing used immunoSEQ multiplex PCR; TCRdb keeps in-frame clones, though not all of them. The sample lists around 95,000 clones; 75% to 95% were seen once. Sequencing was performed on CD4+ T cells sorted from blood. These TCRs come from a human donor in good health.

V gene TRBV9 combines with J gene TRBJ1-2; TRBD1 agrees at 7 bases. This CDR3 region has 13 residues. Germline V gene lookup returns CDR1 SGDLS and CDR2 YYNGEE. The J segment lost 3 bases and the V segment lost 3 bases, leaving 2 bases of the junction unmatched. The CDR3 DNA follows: TGTGCCAGCAGCGGAGGGACAGACTATGGCTACACCTTC. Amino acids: CASSGGTDYGYTF.

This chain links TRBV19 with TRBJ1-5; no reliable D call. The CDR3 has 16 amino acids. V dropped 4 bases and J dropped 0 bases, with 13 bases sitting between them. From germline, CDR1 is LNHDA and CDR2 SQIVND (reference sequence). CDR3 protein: CASSNIRATSNQPQHF. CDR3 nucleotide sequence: TGTGCCAGTAGTAATATCCGCGCCACTAGCAATCAGCCCCAGCATTTT. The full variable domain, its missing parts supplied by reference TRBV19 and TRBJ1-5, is DGGITQSPKYLFRKEGQNVTLSCEQNLNHDAMYWYRQDPGQGLRLIYYSQIVNDFQKGDIAEGYSVSREKKESFPLTVTSAQKNPTAFYLCASSNIRATSNQPQHFGDGTRLSIL.

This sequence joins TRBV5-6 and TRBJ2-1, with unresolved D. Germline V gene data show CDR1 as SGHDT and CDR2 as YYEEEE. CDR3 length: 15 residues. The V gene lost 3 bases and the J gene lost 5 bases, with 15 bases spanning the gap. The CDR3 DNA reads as TGTGCCAGCAGCTGGTCACCCGGGCCGAACAATGAGCAGTTCTTC. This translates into CASSWSPGPNNEQFF.

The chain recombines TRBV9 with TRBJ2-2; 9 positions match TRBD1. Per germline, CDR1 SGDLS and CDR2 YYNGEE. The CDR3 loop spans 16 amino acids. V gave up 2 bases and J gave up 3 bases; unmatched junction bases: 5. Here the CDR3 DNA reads TGTGCCAGCAGCGTTTCGGGACAGGGCTACACCGGGGAGCTGTTTTTT. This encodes CASSVSGQGYTGELFF.

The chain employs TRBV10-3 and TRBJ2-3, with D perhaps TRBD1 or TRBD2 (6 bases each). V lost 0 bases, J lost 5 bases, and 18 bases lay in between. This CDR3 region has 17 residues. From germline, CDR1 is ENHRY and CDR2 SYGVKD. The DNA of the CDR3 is TGTGCCATCAGTGAGTCGATTGCCGGGGGCCTGATAGATACGCAGTATTTT. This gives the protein CAISESIAGGLIDTQYF.

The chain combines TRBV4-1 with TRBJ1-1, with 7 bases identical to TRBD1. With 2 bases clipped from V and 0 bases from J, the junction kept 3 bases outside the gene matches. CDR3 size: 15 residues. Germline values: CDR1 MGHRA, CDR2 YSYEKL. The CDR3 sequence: CASSQWGQMNTEAFF. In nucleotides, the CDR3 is TGCGCCAGCAGCCAATGGGGACAGATGAACACTGAAGCTTTCTTT.

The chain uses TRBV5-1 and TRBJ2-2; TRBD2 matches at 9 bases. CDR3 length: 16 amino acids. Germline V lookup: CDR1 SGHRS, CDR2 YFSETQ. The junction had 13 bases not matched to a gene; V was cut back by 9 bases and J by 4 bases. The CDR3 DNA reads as TGCGCCACCACCCCCGTGGCGGGGGGGGCCACCGGGGAGCTGTTTTTT. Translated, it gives CATTPVAGGATGELFF.

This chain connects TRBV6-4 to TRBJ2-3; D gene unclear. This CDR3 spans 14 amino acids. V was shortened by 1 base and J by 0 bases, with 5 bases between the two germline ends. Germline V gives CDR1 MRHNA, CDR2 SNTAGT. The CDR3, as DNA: TGTGCCAGCAGTGACTTTGCTAGCACAGATACGCAGTATTTT. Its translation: CASSDFASTDTQYF.

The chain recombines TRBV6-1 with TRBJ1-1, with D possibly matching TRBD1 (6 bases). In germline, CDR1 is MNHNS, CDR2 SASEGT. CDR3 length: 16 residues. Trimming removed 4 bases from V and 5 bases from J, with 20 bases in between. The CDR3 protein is CASSGPQQGRTTEAFF. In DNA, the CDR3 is TGTGCCAGCAGTGGCCCACAACAGGGCCGAACGACTGAAGCTTTCTTT.

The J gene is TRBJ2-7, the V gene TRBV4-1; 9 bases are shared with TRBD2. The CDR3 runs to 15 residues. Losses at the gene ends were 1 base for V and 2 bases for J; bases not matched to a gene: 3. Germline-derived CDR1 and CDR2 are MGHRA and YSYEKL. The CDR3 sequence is CASSQVTSGTYEQYF. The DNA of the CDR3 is TGCGCCAGCAGCCAAGTGACTAGCGGAACCTACGAGCAGTACTTC.

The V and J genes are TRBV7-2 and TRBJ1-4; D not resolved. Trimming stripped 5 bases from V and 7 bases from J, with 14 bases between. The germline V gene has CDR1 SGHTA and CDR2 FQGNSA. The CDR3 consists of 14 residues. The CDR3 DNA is TGTGCCAGCAGCCCGACAATCCGAGGTGAAAAACTGTTTTTT. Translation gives CASSPTIRGEKLFF.

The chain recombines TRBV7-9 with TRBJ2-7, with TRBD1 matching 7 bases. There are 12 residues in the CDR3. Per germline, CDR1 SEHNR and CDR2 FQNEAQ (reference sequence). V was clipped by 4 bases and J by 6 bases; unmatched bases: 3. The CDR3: CASSWNRGEQYF. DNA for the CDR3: TGTGCCAGCAGCTGGAACAGGGGCGAGCAGTACTTC. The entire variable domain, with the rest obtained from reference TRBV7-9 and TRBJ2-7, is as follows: DTGVSQNPRHKITKRGQNVTFRCDPISEHNRLYWYRQTLGQGPEFLTYFQNEAQLEKSRLLSDRFSAERPKGSFSTLEIQRTEQGDSAMYLCASSWNRGEQYFGPGTRLTVT.

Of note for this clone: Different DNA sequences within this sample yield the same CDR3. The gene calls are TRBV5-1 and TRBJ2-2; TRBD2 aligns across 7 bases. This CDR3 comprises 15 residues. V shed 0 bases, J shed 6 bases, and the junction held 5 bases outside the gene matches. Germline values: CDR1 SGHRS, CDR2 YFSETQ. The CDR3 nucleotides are TGCGCCAGCAGCTTGGGGGGCGGGGGACCCGGGGAGCTGTTTTTT. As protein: CASSLGGGGPGELFF.

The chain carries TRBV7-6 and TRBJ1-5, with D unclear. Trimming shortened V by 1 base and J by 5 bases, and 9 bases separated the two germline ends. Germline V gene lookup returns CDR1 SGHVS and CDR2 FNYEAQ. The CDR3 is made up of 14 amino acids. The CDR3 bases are TGTGCCAGCAGCTTAGGACCCCTGGATCAGCCCCAGCATTTT. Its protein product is CASSLGPLDQPQHF. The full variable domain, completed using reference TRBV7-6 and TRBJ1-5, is GAGVSQSPRYKVTKRGQDVALRCDPISGHVSLYWYRQALGQGPEFLTYFNYEAQQDKSGLPNDRFSAERPEGSISTLTIQRTEQRDSAMYRCASSLGPLDQPQHFGDGTRLSIL.

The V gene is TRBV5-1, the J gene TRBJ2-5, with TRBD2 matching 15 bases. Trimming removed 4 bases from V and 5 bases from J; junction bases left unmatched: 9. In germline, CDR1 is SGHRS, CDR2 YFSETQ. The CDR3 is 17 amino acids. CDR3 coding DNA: TGCGCCAGCAGCCCGGGACTAGCGGGGGGATGGGTGGAGACCCAGTACTTC. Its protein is CASSPGLAGGWVETQYF. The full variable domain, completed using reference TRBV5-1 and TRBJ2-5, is KAGVTQTPRYLIKTRGQQVTLSCSPISGHRSVSWYQQTPGQGLQFLFEYFSETQRNKGNFPGRFSGRQFSNSRSEMNVSTLELGDSALYLCASSPGLAGGWVETQYFGPGTRLLVL.

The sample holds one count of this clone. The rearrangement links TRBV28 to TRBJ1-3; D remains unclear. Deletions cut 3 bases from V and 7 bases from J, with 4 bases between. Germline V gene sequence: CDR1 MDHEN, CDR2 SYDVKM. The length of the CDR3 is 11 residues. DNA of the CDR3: TGTGCCAGCAGTTTGAGTAACACCATATATTTT. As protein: CASSLSNTIYF. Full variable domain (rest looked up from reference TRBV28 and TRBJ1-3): DVKVTQSSRYLVKRTGEKVFLECVQDMDHENMFWYRQDPGLGLRLIYFSYDVKMKEKGDIPEGYSVSREKKERFSLILESASTNQTSMYLCASSLSNTIYFGEGSWLTVV.

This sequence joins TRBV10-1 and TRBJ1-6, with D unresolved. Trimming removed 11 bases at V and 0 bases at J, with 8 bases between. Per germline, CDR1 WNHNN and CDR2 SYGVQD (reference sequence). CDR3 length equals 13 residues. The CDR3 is CAEKASYNSPLHF. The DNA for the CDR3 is TGCGCCGAGAAGGCCTCCTATAATTCACCCCTCCACTTT.

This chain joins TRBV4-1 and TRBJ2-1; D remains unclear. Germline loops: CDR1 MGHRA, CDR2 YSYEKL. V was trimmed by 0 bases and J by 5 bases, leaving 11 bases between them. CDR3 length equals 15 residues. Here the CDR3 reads CASSQDFARNNEQFF. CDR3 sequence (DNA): TGCGCCAGCAGCCAAGATTTTGCCAGGAACAATGAGCAGTTCTTC.

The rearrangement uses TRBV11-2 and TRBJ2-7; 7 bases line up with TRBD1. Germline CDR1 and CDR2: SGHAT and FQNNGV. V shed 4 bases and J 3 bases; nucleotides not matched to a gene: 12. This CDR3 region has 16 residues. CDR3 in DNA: TGTGCCAGCAGCTATCGAAGGACAGGAATATACTACGAGCAGTACTTC. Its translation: CASSYRRTGIYYEQYF.

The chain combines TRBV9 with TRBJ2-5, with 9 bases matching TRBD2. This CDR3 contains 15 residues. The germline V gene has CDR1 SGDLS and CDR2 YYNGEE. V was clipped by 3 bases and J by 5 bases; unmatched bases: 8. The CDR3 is CASSGPRGGWETQYF. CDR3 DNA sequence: TGTGCCAGCAGCGGGCCGCGGGGGGGCTGGGAGACCCAGTACTTC.

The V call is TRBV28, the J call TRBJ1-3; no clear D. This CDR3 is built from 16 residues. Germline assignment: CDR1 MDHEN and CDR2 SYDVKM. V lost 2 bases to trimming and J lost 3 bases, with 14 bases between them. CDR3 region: CASSLSLKHGGNTIYF. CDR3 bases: TGTGCCAGCAGTTTAAGCCTCAAGCATGGTGGAAACACCATATATTTT.

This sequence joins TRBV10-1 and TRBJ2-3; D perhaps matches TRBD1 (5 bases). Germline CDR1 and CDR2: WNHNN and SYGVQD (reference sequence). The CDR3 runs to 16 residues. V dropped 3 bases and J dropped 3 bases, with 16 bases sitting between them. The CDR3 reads CASSEGADSTTDTQYF. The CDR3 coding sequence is TGCGCCAGCAGTGAAGGGGCAGACAGCACGACAGATACGCAGTATTTT.

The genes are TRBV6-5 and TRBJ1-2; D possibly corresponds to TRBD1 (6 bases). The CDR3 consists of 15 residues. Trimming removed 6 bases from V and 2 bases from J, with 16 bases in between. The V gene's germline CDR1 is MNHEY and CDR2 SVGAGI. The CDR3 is CASRRSRGSNYGYTF. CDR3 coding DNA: TGTGCCAGCAGGAGAAGCAGGGGATCAAACTATGGCTACACCTTC.

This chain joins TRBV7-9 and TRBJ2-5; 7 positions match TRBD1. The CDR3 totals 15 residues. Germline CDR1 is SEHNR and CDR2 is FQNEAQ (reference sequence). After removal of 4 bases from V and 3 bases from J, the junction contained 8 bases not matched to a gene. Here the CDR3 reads CASSYQTGQEETQYF. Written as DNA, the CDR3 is TGTGCCAGCAGCTACCAGACAGGGCAGGAAGAGACCCAGTACTTC.

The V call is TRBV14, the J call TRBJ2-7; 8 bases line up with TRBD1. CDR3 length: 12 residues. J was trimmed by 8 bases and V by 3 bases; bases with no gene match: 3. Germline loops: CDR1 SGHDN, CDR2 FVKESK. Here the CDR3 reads CASSQDRVKQYF. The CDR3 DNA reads TGTGCCAGCAGCCAGGACAGGGTCAAGCAGTACTTC.

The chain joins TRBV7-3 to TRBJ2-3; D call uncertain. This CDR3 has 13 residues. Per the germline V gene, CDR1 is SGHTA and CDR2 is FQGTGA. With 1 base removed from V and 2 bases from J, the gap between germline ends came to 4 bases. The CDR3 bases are TGTGCCAGCAGCTTAATGGCCACAGATACGCAGTATTTT. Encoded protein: CASSLMATDTQYF.

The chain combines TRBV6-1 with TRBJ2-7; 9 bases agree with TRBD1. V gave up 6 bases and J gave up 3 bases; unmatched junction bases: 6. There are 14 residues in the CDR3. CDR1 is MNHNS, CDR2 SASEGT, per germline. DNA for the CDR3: TGTGCCAGCAGAGCCACGGGACAGGGCTACGAGCAGTACTTC. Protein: CASRATGQGYEQYF.

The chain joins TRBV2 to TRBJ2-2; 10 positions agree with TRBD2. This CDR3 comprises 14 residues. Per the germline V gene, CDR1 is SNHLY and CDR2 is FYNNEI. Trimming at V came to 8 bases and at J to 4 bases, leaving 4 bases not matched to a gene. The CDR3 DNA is TGTGCCAGCCTAGCGGGGGCGGGCACCGGGGAGCTGTTTTTT. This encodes CASLAGAGTGELFF.

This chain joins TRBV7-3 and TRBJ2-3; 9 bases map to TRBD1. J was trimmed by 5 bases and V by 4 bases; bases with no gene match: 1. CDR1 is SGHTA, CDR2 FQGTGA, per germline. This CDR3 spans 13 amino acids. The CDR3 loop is CASSSTGGDTQYF. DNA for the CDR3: TGTGCCAGCAGCTCGACAGGGGGAGATACGCAGTATTTT.